This T cell receptor beta chain was captured by sequencing in a study of glioma-infiltrating T cells (dated by TCRdb to 2016 to 2018). For context, the study as a whole: Low-grade gliomas were WHO grade II oligodendrogliomas or astrocytomas, and glioblastomas were WHO grade IV tumors sampled at initial rather than recurrent diagnosis. To gauge divergence between tissue and blood T-cell populations, every tissue-infiltrating repertoire was compared against the peripheral blood repertoire from the same patient. TCR alpha- and beta-chain repertoires were sequenced from glioma tissue, non-neoplastic brain tissue and matched peripheral blood mononuclear cells. Sequencing coverage of roughly 4- to 11-fold of 940,000 or so peripheral T cells was targeted for blood libraries. The paired cohort was made up of three low-grade glioma patients, about 8 primary glioblastoma patients and three non-glioma patients who contributed non-neoplastic brain tissue. Dexamethasone was administered to glioma patients for six or fewer days before surgery.

In the germline V gene (reference sequence), CDR1 corresponds to SGHNT and CDR2 to YYREEE. Reading from cysteine to phenylalanine, the CDR3 counts 16 amino acids. Only the CDR3 part of the read is kept: 48 bases, read in frame from the first base. V is pared back by 4 bases and J by 0 bases, with 15 bases lying between the germline termini. The investigation overall reported the following: Very few CDR3 sequences were shared between tissue and blood, attributed to high CDR3 diversity and limited sampling. VJ-independent divergence between tissue and blood was below expectation in non-neoplastic patients but above expectation in all gliomas, especially low-grade gliomas. Group comparisons rested on small numbers: three non-neoplastic, three low-grade glioma and 7 or 8 glioblastoma patients. Patients with low tissue-blood divergence were marked by a signature set of shared blood CDR3 motifs, and that set was depleted in highly divergent patients.

The iRepertoire nested amplicon-rescue multiplex PCR (arm-PCR) platform was used to amplify TCR alpha and beta CDR3 regions from RNA. The input for one-step reverse transcription and amplification was roughly 100-400 ng of tissue mRNA or PBMC total RNA. After bead purification, a secondary multiplex PCR added Illumina adapters, and libraries were gel-purified between 200 and 400 bp. The libraries contained internal 6-nucleotide barcodes that were used for demultiplexing. The libraries were sequenced on an Illumina MiSeq using 2x220 or 2x250 nucleotide paired-end reads. The source study handled its data this way. Paired reads were merged with FLASH 1.2.11 and aligned to the GRCh37 human genome with BWA-MEM before extracting TRA and TRB reads. An IMGT-derived reference of cassette sequences and CDR3 motifs, with pseudogenes included, was used for V and J assignment. Reads were translated in three frames, and productive CDR3s were defined by a C…FGXG motif without stop codons. Unique combinations of V-J cassette pair and CDR3 amino acid sequence were defined as clonotypes. Hamming distance filtering was applied to reads, with thresholds set by the sequence error rate of each sample in mapped regions. TCRdb trimmed the raw reads at Q25, called clones with MiXCR and kept productive beta chains. Here each entry gathers all rows of one CDR3 protein and keeps the most common genes and DNA. The V and J calls shown here were made by TCRdb, not taken from the authors' results. This sample comprises 400,000 or so distinct CDR3 sequences, approximately 42% of them detected only once. The top ten clones comprise around 12% of the sample.

Immediately after resection, surgical brain or tumor specimens were cryofrozen in liquid nitrogen, with peripheral blood cells collected concurrently. On this clonotype: Its antigen specificity is not known. Per-nucleotide qualities are absent, and no much larger clonotype sits a single base away.

What was sequenced was glioma tissue, nonneoplastic brain tissue, or PBMCs (not recorded which). The V and J genes are TRBV5-4 and TRBJ2-3, with TRBD1 perhaps the D gene, on 5 matching bases. The TCR originated in a human donor with low-grade glioma or glioblastoma, undergoing nonglioma brain surgery, or in good health (not recorded which). Here is the DNA: TGTGCCAGCAGCCCCCTTATCGACAGCAGCACAGATACGCAGTATTTT. Its protein product is CASSPLIDSSTDTQYF.